This T cell receptor (beta chain) was recovered during a study of early T cells in non-severe SARS-CoV-2 infection. The V end lost 5 bases, the J end lost 6 bases, and 10 bases lay between the germline ends. CDR3 length: 12 residues. CDR1 and CDR2 from the germline V gene are SEHNR and FQNEAQ (reference sequence). One entry per CDR3 protein results from TCRdb running MiXCR on the 5' RACE reads. The data show about 28,000 distinct CDR3 sequences, with about 5.7% seen just once and 5.5% to 7.5% held by the top ten. Source material: whole blood. This TCR came from an adult who was a healthcare worker with PCR-confirmed SARS-CoV-2 infection or an uninfected control (not recorded which). This chain links TRBV7-9 with TRBJ1-1; no firm D call. Here the CDR3 DNA reads TGTGCCAGCAGCCACCAACCGTCTGAAGCTTTCTTT. Protein sequence: CASSHQPSEAFF.